Described below is a single T cell receptor beta chain sequence and its context. A read error may account for a junction end that differs from germline. This CDR3 has 12 residues. CDR1 and CDR2 (germline): SGHAT, FQNNGV. This table comes from immunoSEQ multiplex PCR, and its TCRdb copy is limited to in-frame clones, with some not included. The sample gives 60,000 to 80,000 clones, 85% of which show up once; 3% is in the top ten. The sample is drawn from a study of cytomegalovirus exposure and HLA in healthy donors. The V call is TRBV11-2, the J call TRBJ2-2; 9 bases are shared with TRBD1. Sequencing input: PBMCs. The clonotype originates from a man younger than 45 in good health and CMV-seronegative. The DNA of the CDR3 is TGCTGTGGACAGGGGAGAACCGGGGAGCTGTTTTTT. This sequence encodes CCGQGRTGELFF.